The 9 T cell receptor beta chains listed next were all sequenced from one sample in a study of cytomegalovirus exposure and HLA in healthy donors. The study ran its PCR with 60 Vbeta and 13 Jbeta primers. TCRdb's copy holds only in-frame clones and misses some; the assay was immunoSEQ multiplex PCR. Here the sample spans 100,000 to 150,000 clones, more than 65% being singletons. Specimen: PBMCs. These receptors were obtained from a man aged 18 to 30 in good health and CMV-seropositive.

The rearrangement uses TRBV10-3 and TRBJ2-1, with 7 bases matching TRBD1. Unmatched junction bases numbered 1, after V lost 5 bases and J lost 0 bases. Germline assignment: CDR1 ENHRY and CDR2 SYGVKD. The CDR3 contains 14 residues. The CDR3: CAISRDSSYNEQFF. For the CDR3, the DNA is TGTGCCATCAGTAGGGACAGCTCCTACAATGAGCAGTTCTTC.

The chain uses TRBV7-9 and TRBJ1-4, with 10 nucleotides matching TRBD1. Germline V gene data show CDR1 as SEHNR and CDR2 as FQNEAQ (reference sequence). V shed 5 bases, J shed 3 bases, and the junction held 9 bases outside the gene matches. The CDR3 loop spans 17 amino acids. The CDR3 reads CASSLGTGARANEKLFF. Written as DNA, the CDR3 is TGTGCCAGCAGCCTAGGGACAGGGGCCAGAGCTAATGAAAAACTGTTTTTT. The full variable domain, rest sourced from reference TRBV7-9 and TRBJ1-4, is DTGVSQNPRHKITKRGQNVTFRCDPISEHNRLYWYRQTLGQGPEFLTYFQNEAQLEKSRLLSDRFSAERPKGSFSTLEIQRTEQGDSAMYLCASSLGTGARANEKLFFGSGTQLSVL.

CDR3 bases: TGTGCCAGCAGCTTAGGCGGCCAAGAGACCCAGTACTTC. This translates into CASSLGGQETQYF. The chain has TRBV11-3 and TRBJ2-5; D call uncertain. This CDR3 contains 13 residues. Deletions cut 1 base from V and 1 base from J, with 4 bases between. CDR1 is SGHNT, CDR2 YENEEA, per germline.

This sequence joins TRBV10-2 and TRBJ2-2; 8 bases fit TRBD1. The germline V gene encodes CDR1 WSHSY and CDR2 SAAADI. The CDR3 covers 14 residues. V lost 2 bases to trimming and J lost 5 bases; unmatched junction nucleotides: 1. The CDR3 sequence is CASSETGGTGELFF. The CDR3 DNA follows: TGCGCCAGCAGTGAGACAGGGGGAACCGGGGAGCTGTTTTTT.

The V and J genes are TRBV7-8 and TRBJ2-7, with 11 bases fitting TRBD2. This CDR3 spans 18 amino acids. J gave up 0 bases and V 5 bases, and 12 bases lay outside the gene matches. The germline CDR1 and CDR2 sequences are SGHVS and FQNEAQ. The CDR3, as DNA: TGTGCCAGCAGCGGATTAATAGCGGGGGGGTTCCACTCCTACGAGCAGTACTTC. Encoded protein: CASSGLIAGGFHSYEQYF.

This clone occurred a few times. The rearrangement joins TRBV29-1 to TRBJ1-1; D possibly corresponds to TRBD1 (5 bases). Trimming removed 2 bases from V and 11 bases from J, with 21 bases in between. Germline CDR1 and CDR2: SQVTM and ANQGSEA. This CDR3 contains 14 residues. CDR3: CSVEIGRQGSIAFF. The CDR3 region has the DNA TGCAGCGTTGAAATAGGAAGGCAGGGAAGTATTGCTTTCTTT.

V usage is TRBV5-6 and J usage is TRBJ2-7; 9 bases align to TRBD1. Germline-derived CDR1 and CDR2 are SGHDT and YYEEEE. The CDR3 has 19 residues. V lost 6 bases, J lost 2 bases, and 21 bases stayed unmatched. CDR3 residues: CASTYGDRALLGRTYEQYF. CDR3 sequence (DNA): TGTGCCAGCACCTACGGGGACAGGGCGCTCCTCGGACGGACCTACGAGCAGTACTTC.

A word on this clone: An end of the junction differs from the germline gene, which may be a read error. The V call is TRBV7-7, the J call TRBJ2-1; 10 positions match TRBD2. This CDR3 comprises 14 residues. Germline values: CDR1 SSHAT, CDR2 FNYEAQ (reference sequence). CDR3 sequence reads: CASSLAGADNEQFF. Written as DNA, the CDR3 is TGTGCTAGCAGTCTAGCGGGGGCGGATAATGAGCAGTTCTTC.

The V and J genes are TRBV7-2 and TRBJ1-1; D possibly corresponds to TRBD1 (5 bases). The V gene's germline CDR1 is SGHTA and CDR2 FQGNSA. This CDR3 spans 15 amino acids. The V end lost 1 base, the J end lost 0 bases, and 9 bases lay between the germline ends. The CDR3 DNA reads as TGTGCCAGCAGCTTAGATGGGGGGTTGAACACTGAAGCTTTCTTT. This codes for CASSLDGGLNTEAFF.